This T cell receptor beta chain appears in the sequencing data of a study of T-cell memory formation after mild COVID-19. Notes on the study in general: The pre-infection memory compartment contained some responding clones, suggesting cross-reactive memory joined.

This clonotype came up many times. Its antigen is not known. In TCRdb, the 5' RACE reads were re-called with MiXCR into one record per CDR3 protein. The data show 90,000 to 120,000 distinct CDR3 sequences, roughly an eighth seen once. There are 14 residues in the CDR3. V shed 7 bases, J shed 2 bases, and the junction held 7 bases outside the gene matches. The gene calls are TRBV12-3 or TRBV12-4 and TRBJ2-7, with TRBD1 matching 8 bases. This receptor was taken from a man younger than 30 who had mild COVID-19 (a few samples of this study predate the infection). Cell type and time point are not known. Sequencing input: PBMCs or a T cell subset sorted from them (not recorded which). In DNA, the CDR3 is TGTGCCAGCATCCCCTGGGACAGGACCTACGAGCAGTACGTC. It is translated as CASIPWDRTYEQYV.